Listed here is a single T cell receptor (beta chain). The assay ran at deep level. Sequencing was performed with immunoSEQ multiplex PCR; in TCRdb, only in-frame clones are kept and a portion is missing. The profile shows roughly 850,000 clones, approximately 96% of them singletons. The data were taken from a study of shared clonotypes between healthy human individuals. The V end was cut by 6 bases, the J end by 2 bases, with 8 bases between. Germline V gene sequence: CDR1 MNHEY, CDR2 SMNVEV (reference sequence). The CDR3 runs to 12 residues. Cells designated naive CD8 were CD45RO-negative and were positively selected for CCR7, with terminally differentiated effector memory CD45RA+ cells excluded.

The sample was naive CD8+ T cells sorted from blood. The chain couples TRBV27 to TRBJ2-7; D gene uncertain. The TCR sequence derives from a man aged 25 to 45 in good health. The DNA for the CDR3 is TGTGCCAGCAGCCCTCACCCCTACGAGCAGTACTTC. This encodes CASSPHPYEQYF.